The clone carrying this T cell receptor (beta chain) was counted ten times or more. The antigen is not known. The source of the sample is a study of neurological immune-mediated disorders. Study observations and caveats: It was HTLV-1-associated myelopathy that showed the most TCR clonal expansion, while multiple sclerosis showed the least, falling below healthy controls. TCR-beta repertoires seemed private in all groups, with no expanded CDR3 amino acid sequences shared.

TCRdb fed the 5' RACE reads into MiXCR, producing one record per CDR3 protein. Of roughly 30,000 distinct CDR3 sequences in the sample, approximately 5.2% were seen once. The CDR3 consists of 13 residues. The germline V gene encodes CDR1 LGHDT and CDR2 YNNKEL (reference sequence). Trimming stripped 0 bases from V and 9 bases from J, with 9 bases between. J is TRBJ2-1 and V is TRBV3-1, with D unresolved. The source material was CD4+ T cells from blood. The TCR originated in a woman between 50 and 59 years old in good health. The CDR3 nucleotides are TGTGCCAGCAGCCAAGATATATGGGGTGAGCAGTTCTTC. This translates into CASSQDIWGEQFF.